A selection of T cell receptor beta chains follows, all from one sample in a study of CD8 T cells in ankylosing spondylitis. TCRdb redid the calling of the 5' RACE reads with MiXCR, one entry per CDR3 protein. The repertoire holds 700,000 to 1,000,000 distinct CDR3 sequences, with approximately 12% as singletons. Material for sequencing was blood, either unsorted or a sorted T cell fraction (not recorded which). Every receptor here comes from a male donor with ankylosing spondylitis. Each CDR3 is given with its conserved first and last residue. A D gene is named only where the DNA matches it firmly. Size is omitted from some rows. Given values are once, few, many or a class for expanded clones.

len,v_gene,d_gene,abundance,j_gene,CDR3nt,CDR3aa
16,TRBV20-1,TRBD1,few,TRBJ1-5,TGCAGTGCTCCCGCCCCTTGGACAGGCCGGAATCAGCCCCAGCATTTT,CSAPAPWTGRNQPQHF
12,TRBV15,.,few,TRBJ1-1,TGTGCCACCAGCAGAGATCCCTCGGAAGCTTTCTTT,CATSRDPSEAFF
20,TRBV6-2/TRBV6-3,.,.,TRBJ1-4,TGTGCCAGCAGTTATCTTAAAAGGAGTGCAGGGGACTCCGCTAATGAAAAACTGTTTTTT,CASSYLKRSAGDSANEKLFF
15,TRBV7-3,TRBD2,few,TRBJ2-1,TGTGCCAGCAGCTTAGGTGGGACTAGTACGAATGAGCAGTTCTTC,CASSLGGTSTNEQFF
15,TRBV7-2,TRBD2,many,TRBJ2-1,TGTGCCAGCAGCTTCCTAGCGGGAGTATACAATGAGCAGTTCTTC,CASSFLAGVYNEQFF
15,TRBV5-1,TRBD1,.,TRBJ2-5,TGCGCCAGCAGCTGGAAGGACAGGACGGAAGAGACCCAGTACTTC,CASSWKDRTEETQYF
14,TRBV20-1,TRBD1,.,TRBJ1-1,TGCAGTGCTAGGCGGGACAGGGGGAACACTGAAGCTTTCTTT,CSARRDRGNTEAFF
13,TRBV18,.,.,TRBJ1-2,TGTGCCAGCTCTAACCAGGACGCAAAGGGCTACACCTTC,CASSNQDAKGYTF
15,TRBV9,.,many,TRBJ1-1,TGTGCCAGCAGCCCGGCGGGGGGGCTCGACACTGAAGCTTTCTTT,CASSPAGGLDTEAFF
14,TRBV11-2,TRBD1,.,TRBJ2-7,TGTGCCAGCAGCCGCGACAGGGTAGTCTACGAGCAGTACTTC,CASSRDRVVYEQYF
15,TRBV29-1,TRBD1,.,TRBJ2-7,TGCAGCGTTGTCTGGGACAGGCGGAGCTCCTACGAGCAGTACTTC,CSVVWDRRSSYEQYF
16,TRBV5-1,TRBD2,.,TRBJ2-3,TGCGCCAGCAGCTTTGGACTAGCGGGAGTATCAGATACGCAGTATTTT,CASSFGLAGVSDTQYF
12,TRBV6-6,TRBD1,few,TRBJ1-2,TGTGCCAGCAGTGGACAGGAGTATGGCTACACCTTC,CASSGQEYGYTF
11,TRBV29-1,.,many,TRBJ2-2,TGCAGCGTTGGGGGCACCGGGGAGCTGTTTTTT,CSVGGTGELFF
18,TRBV9,.,.,TRBJ2-2,TGTGCCAGCAGCCCAAGATCTGTAGTTTATTCTCGTAACGGGGAGCTGTTTTTT,CASSPRSVVYSRNGELFF
20,TRBV6-2/TRBV6-3,TRBD2,.,TRBJ2-7,TGTGCCAGCAGTTATCGAGGGGATAGCGGGAGTGGTGTTGGGTCCTACGAGCAGTACTTC,CASSYRGDSGSGVGSYEQYF
14,TRBV4-2,.,.,TRBJ2-5,TGTGCCAGCAGCCTAAGATCTGTAGAAGAGACCCAGTACTTC,CASSLRSVEETQYF
13,TRBV5-1,TRBD1,many,TRBJ2-5,TGCGCCAGCAGGACAGGGGCAGGAGAGACCCAGTACTTC,CASRTGAGETQYF
14,TRBV7-2,.,.,TRBJ2-1,TGTGCCAGCAGCCCAAAGAGGCCTAGGAATGAGCAGTTCTTC,CASSPKRPRNEQFF
11,TRBV6-6,.,few,TRBJ1-1,TGTGCCAGCAGACACAGGGAGTTAGCTTTCTTT,CASRHRELAFF
16,TRBV6-2/TRBV6-3,TRBD2,.,TRBJ2-7,TGTGCCAGCAGCCCCGCCCGGCTAGCGGGGGGTGACGAGCAGTACTTC,CASSPARLAGGDEQYF
15,TRBV9,TRBD2,many,TRBJ2-3,TGTGCCAGCACTCGGACTAGCGGCTTCACAGATACGCAGTATTTT,CASTRTSGFTDTQYF
16,TRBV29-1,.,few,TRBJ1-5,TGCAGCGTTAATAGAGATTTGACAGGATGCTATCAGCCCCAGCATTTT,CSVNRDLTGCYQPQHF
16,TRBV5-6,.,few,TRBJ1-4,TGTGCCAGCAGCTTCAGGGTGAAGGCAACTAATGAAAAACTGTTTTTT,CASSFRVKATNEKLFF
16,TRBV4-3,TRBD2,once,TRBJ2-3,TGCGCCAGCAGCGCCCGACTAGCGGGGCCCACAGATACGCAGTATTTT,CASSARLAGPTDTQYF
13,TRBV5-5,.,.,TRBJ2-1,TGTGCCAGCAGCTTCTTCCGGGACATTGAGCAGTTCTTC,CASSFFRDIEQFF
14,TRBV27,TRBD1,.,TRBJ2-3,TGTGCCAGCAGCCTCCGGGACAGTGCAGATACGCAGTATTTT,CASSLRDSADTQYF
14,TRBV7-2,.,.,TRBJ2-7,TGTGCCAGCAGCTCAGGGTTGGTCTTGGGGGAGCAGTACTTC,CASSSGLVLGEQYF
15,TRBV6-1,TRBD1,many,TRBJ2-3,TGTGCCAGCAGGCGTGGGACAGGGGGCAAAGATACGCAGTATTTT,CASRRGTGGKDTQYF
15,TRBV6-1,.,few,TRBJ1-2,TGTGCCAGCAGCAAATACTCAGGGGAGTACTATGGCTACACCTTC,CASSKYSGEYYGYTF
16,TRBV20-1,.,few,TRBJ2-7,TGCAGTGCTAGAAACCCCCGCCAGGGTAGCTCCTACGAGCAGTACTTC,CSARNPRQGSSYEQYF
14,TRBV12-3/TRBV12-4,TRBD2,few,TRBJ2-7,TGTGCCAGCAGTTTCGGGACTAGCTACTACGAGCAGTACTTC,CASSFGTSYYEQYF
14,TRBV20-1,TRBD1,many,TRBJ2-7,TGCAGTGCTAGAGAAGGGACAGGGTCGTACGAGCAGTACTTC,CSAREGTGSYEQYF
14,TRBV20-1,TRBD1,few,TRBJ1-6,TGCAGTGCTAGAGAGACAGGGAATAATTCACCCCTCCACTTT,CSARETGNNSPLHF
13,TRBV29-1,.,.,TRBJ2-3,TGCAGCGTTGAAAGTGCGGGGCGCTGGGCGCAGTATTTT,CSVESAGRWAQYF
15,TRBV24-1,TRBD2,few,TRBJ2-7,TGTGCCACCAGTTCGGGACTAGCGGGAGTCGGCGAGCAGTACTTC,CATSSGLAGVGEQYF
15,TRBV9,.,.,TRBJ2-7,TGTGCCAGCAGCGCACATCCCAGCCGCTCCTACGAGCAGTACTTC,CASSAHPSRSYEQYF
14,TRBV20-1,TRBD2,.,TRBJ2-3,TGCAGTGCTAATCGCGGGGGGAGCACAGATACGCAGTATTTT,CSANRGGSTDTQYF
13,TRBV6-2/TRBV6-3,.,.,TRBJ1-6,TGTGCCAGCACCATCTGGACGAATTCACCCCTCCACTTT,CASTIWTNSPLHF
15,TRBV5-1,TRBD2,.,TRBJ2-2,TGCGCCAGCAGCTTGCCCCTAGCGGACACCGGGGAGCTGTTTTTT,CASSLPLADTGELFF
16,TRBV7-2,TRBD2,.,TRBJ2-3,TGTGCCAGCAGCCTCCTACGGACTAGCGGTTGGGATACGCAGTATTTT,CASSLLRTSGWDTQYF
15,TRBV28,TRBD2,.,TRBJ2-7,TGTGCCAGCAGTTTACCCGCTAGCGGGGACTACGAGCAGTACTTC,CASSLPASGDYEQYF
18,TRBV15,.,many,TRBJ1-5,TGTGCCACCAGCAGCCATCCGGGACCGGGGGGGAGCAATCAGCCCCAGCATTTT,CATSSHPGPGGSNQPQHF
16,TRBV30,.,few,TRBJ2-1,TGTGCCTGGAGTGCGCCTTCCTCCCGCTCCTACAATGAGCAGTTCTTC,CAWSAPSSRSYNEQFF
14,TRBV20-1,.,.,TRBJ1-4,TGCAGTGCTGCCGACGGTTGGAGGGGTGAAAAACTGTTTTTT,CSAADGWRGEKLFF
16,TRBV25-1,.,many,TRBJ2-1,TGTGCCAGCAGTGAAATGGGTTCTCTTTCCTACAATGAGCAGTTCTTC,CASSEMGSLSYNEQFF
14,TRBV12-3/TRBV12-4,.,few,TRBJ2-2,TGTGCCAGCCCTCAGTCCCAGAACACCGGGGAGCTGTTTTTT,CASPQSQNTGELFF
18,TRBV2,TRBD2,.,TRBJ2-6,TGTGCCAGCAGTACCCTAGCGGGAGCCAACTCTGGGGCCAACGTCCTGACTTTC,CASSTLAGANSGANVLTF
12,TRBV28,.,few,TRBJ2-3,TGTGCCAGCAGTTTATCGGGGAGTACGCAGTATTTT,CASSLSGSTQYF
15,TRBV7-2,.,.,TRBJ2-3,TGTGCCAGCAGCCCCATCCCTAGGAGCACAGATACGCAGTATTTT,CASSPIPRSTDTQYF
12,TRBV7-9,.,.,TRBJ1-4,TGTGCCAGCAGCTATAATAATGAAAAACTGTTTTTT,CASSYNNEKLFF
13,TRBV18,TRBD1,.,TRBJ1-1,TGTGCCAGCTCACGCGACAGGGGGCAGATCGCTTTCTTT,CASSRDRGQIAFF
14,TRBV9,TRBD2,.,TRBJ2-3,TGTGCCAGCAGCGTAGGCGGCGGGAGTGGTAAGCAGTATTTT,CASSVGGGSGKQYF
12,TRBV12-3/TRBV12-4,TRBD2,.,TRBJ2-3,TGTGCCAGCAGTTTAGTGCGGGGGGGCTTGTATTTT,CASSLVRGGLYF
14,TRBV10-3,.,.,TRBJ1-5,TGTGCCATCAGTGAGTCCCCAAGAGACCAGCCCCAGCATTTT,CAISESPRDQPQHF
15,TRBV4-3,.,.,TRBJ2-1,TGCGCCAGCAGCCAATTCCCAGGCGAGGGTGTTGAGCAGTTCTTC,CASSQFPGEGVEQFF
18,TRBV12-3/TRBV12-4,TRBD2,.,TRBJ2-2,TGTGCCAGCAGTCGAGGGACTAGCGGGAGGGCCAGCACCGGGGAGCTGTTTTTT,CASSRGTSGRASTGELFF
13,TRBV9,TRBD2,once,TRBJ2-3,TGTGCCAGCAGCTTCGAAGTAGCGGGGCCGGGGTATTTT,CASSFEVAGPGYF
15,TRBV20-1,TRBD1,many,TRBJ1-5,TGCAGTGCCGCCCCACAGGGGGCCCGGGATCAGCCCCAGCATTTT,CSAAPQGARDQPQHF
14,TRBV7-2,.,.,TRBJ2-1,TGTGCCAGCCTACTGGCGGTCTCCTACAATGAGCAGTTCTTC,CASLLAVSYNEQFF